This T cell receptor (beta chain) was captured by sequencing in a study of blood T cell repertoires in COVID-19. Study in general: The United States, Italy and Spain provided the acute and convalescent COVID-19 samples.

Under the authors' procedure: Nucleated cell counts were estimated from reference gene primer amplification. The table came from immunoSEQ multiplex PCR; TCRdb's copy has only in-frame clones and leaves some out. V and J calls and clone size are those listed in that table; D and trimming were worked out from the DNA. Here the sample spans about 200,000 clones, about four fifths being singletons. Participant-given clinical history determined each cohort assignment. During the 2 weeks before they entered the study, exposed participants had met someone with a PCR-confirmed or clinician-diagnosed COVID-19 case. Looked up from germline, CDR1 is SQVTM and CDR2 is ANQGSEA. This CDR3 comprises 15 residues. The V gene end was trimmed by 4 bases and the J gene end by 2 bases; junction bases not matched to a gene: 9.

The sequenced material came from PBMCs or T cells enriched from blood (not recorded which). V gene TRBV29-1 combines with J gene TRBJ2-3; 7 nucleotides agree with TRBD1. The source is a woman aged 45-65 years who had been exposed to COVID-19. CDR3 region: CSVVGTARNTDTQYF. The CDR3 DNA is TGCAGCGTTGTGGGGACAGCGAGAAACACAGATACGCAGTATTTT.